This T cell receptor beta chain was observed in a study of OX40 agonist ivuxolimab in advanced cancers. Measured with immunoSEQ multiplex PCR; TCRdb has only the in-frame clones, and not every one. The sample contains some 74,000 clones, 88% of which appear only once. V was cut by 5 bases and J by 7 bases, with 15 bases left in between. CDR1 and CDR2 (germline): SGHTA, FQGTGA. CDR3 length: 14 amino acids. The source of this sequence is an adult with an advanced solid tumor such as melanoma, head and neck, liver or kidney cancer. Sequences were derived from CD4+ or CD8+ T cells sorted from blood, sampled in a trial of the OX40 agonist ivuxolimab. The chain combines TRBV7-3 with TRBJ2-1, with D possibly being TRBD2 (6 bases). The CDR3 spells CASSPGGPGNEQFF. DNA for the CDR3: TGTGCCAGCAGCCCTGGAGGGCCGGGGAATGAGCAGTTCTTC.